The T cell receptor beta chain described here comes from a study of T cells after yellow fever vaccination. This CDR3 spans 15 amino acids. Trimming cost V 3 bases and J 7 bases, with 18 bases left between them. This clonotype occurred many times. Each CDR3 protein is one row after TCRdb ran MiXCR on the 5' RACE reads. Here the sample spans hundreds of thousands of distinct CDR3 sequences, 10% to 15% being singletons. The chain links TRBV12-3 or TRBV12-4 to TRBJ1-2; D perhaps matches TRBD1 (5 bases). This TCR was recovered from a man aged 25 to 40 who received the YFV17D yellow fever vaccine. The material was PBMCs, obtained on the day of the yellow fever booster vaccination. The CDR3, as DNA: TGTGCCAGCAGTTTGGAGACAAACTATGGGGGTGGCTACACCTTC. This translates into CASSLETNYGGGYTF.